Each of the 31 T cell receptor beta chains below was sequenced from the same sample in a study of response to subunit inactivated influenza vaccine. Each CDR3 protein gets one entry after TCRdb re-called the RT-PCR reads with MiXCR. Among about 830,000 distinct CDR3 sequences, about 18% were seen once, and the ten largest hold roughly a tenth. The sequencing here drew on PBMCs from blood, taken about 5 days after vaccination. These receptors were collected from a middle-aged man who received an inactivated influenza vaccine.

This clonotype was seen a handful of times. The V and J genes are TRBV11-2 and TRBJ2-3; 8 bases align to TRBD2. Trimming at V came to 5 bases and at J to 3 bases, leaving 7 bases not matched to a gene. Germline CDR1 and CDR2: SGHAT and FQNNGV. The CDR3 runs 15 residues. The CDR3 region is CASSLGVAGTDTQYF. Written as DNA, the CDR3 is TGTGCCAGCAGCCTCGGGGTAGCGGGGACAGATACGCAGTATTTT.

The chain recombines TRBV25-1 with TRBJ1-2; no reliable D call. Trimming removed 5 bases at V and 2 bases at J, with 12 bases between. The CDR3 covers 14 residues. CDR1 MGHDK and CDR2 SYGVNS come from the germline V gene. The CDR3, as DNA: TGTGCCAGCAGTAAAGAATCGAAGAACTATGGCTACACCTTC. Residues: CASSKESKNYGYTF.

This clonotype occurred a few times. The chain couples TRBV2 to TRBJ1-2; D is uncertain. Looked up from germline, CDR1 is SNHLY and CDR2 is FYNNEI. This CDR3 spans 14 amino acids. V dropped 7 bases and J dropped 4 bases, with 16 bases sitting between them. Written as DNA, the CDR3 is TGTGCCAGCATTTACAGACAACTCGGCTATGGCTACACCTTC. It is translated as CASIYRQLGYGYTF. Combining the CDR3 with reference TRBV2 and TRBJ1-2 gives the whole variable domain EPEVTQTPSHQVTQMGQEVILRCVPISNHLYFYWYRQILGQKVEFLVSFYNNEISEKSEIFDDQFSVERPDGSNFTLKIRSTKLEDSAMYFCASIYRQLGYGYTFGSGTRLTVV.

This chain links TRBV5-6 with TRBJ2-5; no firm D call. CDR1 is SGHDT, CDR2 YYEEEE, per germline. The CDR3 is made up of 14 amino acids. The V gene lost 4 bases and the J gene lost 2 bases, with 12 bases spanning the gap. The CDR3 sequence is CASSPIDLQETQYF. The CDR3 DNA is TGTGCCAGCAGCCCAATTGACTTGCAAGAGACCCAGTACTTC.

This sequence joins TRBV5-1 and TRBJ1-1; tentatively, D is TRBD1 (5 bases). Per germline, CDR1 SGHRS and CDR2 YFSETQ. CDR3 size: 14 residues. With 2 bases removed from V and 1 base from J, the gap between germline ends came to 9 bases. CDR3 protein: CASSFRGENTEAFF. The CDR3 region has the DNA TGCGCCAGCAGCTTTAGGGGAGAGAACACTGAAGCTTTCTTT.

This sequence joins TRBV12-3 or TRBV12-4 and TRBJ1-1; TRBD1 might be the D (5 bases). This CDR3 is 14 amino acids long. Deletions cut 3 bases from V and 4 bases from J, with 12 bases between. CDR3 sequence: CASSFGGGGTEAFF. The DNA for the CDR3 is TGTGCCAGCAGTTTCGGCGGGGGGGGCACTGAAGCTTTCTTT.

The chain has TRBV6-1 and TRBJ1-3; maybe TRBD1 (5 bases). Trimming left V 6 bases short and J 0 bases short, with 12 bases between. CDR1 MNHNS and CDR2 SASEGT come from the germline V gene. This CDR3 has 15 residues. CDR3 amino acids: CASRDSPSSGNTIYF. The CDR3 coding sequence is TGTGCCAGCAGAGACAGCCCGAGCTCTGGAAACACCATATATTTT.

V gene TRBV10-2 combines with J gene TRBJ2-3; D remains ambiguous. Germline-derived CDR1 and CDR2 are WSHSY and SAAADI. This CDR3 has 12 residues. Trimming removed 2 bases at V and 5 bases at J, with 5 bases between. The CDR3 sequence is CASSETGDTQYF. CDR3 sequence (DNA): TGCGCCAGCAGTGAGACCGGAGATACGCAGTATTTT.

This clonotype was seen a handful of times. The J gene is TRBJ1-1, the V gene TRBV5-1; no reliable D call. V was trimmed by 4 bases and J by 1 base, leaving 11 bases between them. In germline, CDR1 is SGHRS, CDR2 YFSETQ. The CDR3 consists of 14 residues. As DNA, the CDR3 is TGCGCCAGCAGCGAGCCGGGAGAGAACACTGAAGCTTTCTTT. This sequence encodes CASSEPGENTEAFF.

This clonotype was counted only a few times. The rearrangement uses TRBV7-2 and TRBJ2-7; TRBD1 aligns across 10 bases. Germline V gene lookup returns CDR1 SGHTA and CDR2 FQGNSA. The CDR3 runs 15 residues. V was clipped by 1 base and J by 5 bases; unmatched bases: 5. CDR3: CASSLGGGQGNEQYF. In DNA, the CDR3 is TGTGCCAGCAGCTTAGGTGGGGGACAGGGGAACGAGCAGTACTTC.

This clonotype was counted a few times. The chain joins TRBV12-3 or TRBV12-4 to TRBJ2-1; D unresolved. The CDR3 spans 11 residues. V lost 8 bases, J lost 8 bases, and 10 bases lay in between. This CDR3 reads CASELAYEQFF. CDR3 DNA: TGTGCCAGCGAACTGGCTTATGAGCAGTTCTTC.

V and J are TRBV7-2 and TRBJ2-7, with 9 bases matching TRBD2. This CDR3 contains 13 residues. CDR1 and CDR2 (germline): SGHTA, FQGNSA. Germline trimming cut 5 bases from V and 6 bases from J; bases unmatched to any gene: 5. This CDR3 reads CASSLPTSGEQYF. For the CDR3, the DNA is TGTGCCAGCAGCCTCCCGACTAGCGGCGAGCAGTACTTC.

This clonotype was seen only a few times. V gene TRBV6-1 combines with J gene TRBJ2-1; D is perhaps TRBD1 (6 bases). Trimming pared 4 bases from V and 3 bases from J, leaving 10 bases between. This CDR3 spans 14 amino acids. CDR1 MNHNS and CDR2 SASEGT come from the germline V gene. The CDR3 nucleotides read TGTGCCAGCAGTGGACAGGACTTCTACAATGAGCAGTTCTTC. Translating gives CASSGQDFYNEQFF.

The V call is TRBV6-2 or TRBV6-3, the J call TRBJ2-4; 10 bases are shared with TRBD1. The ends lost 4 bases at V and 2 bases at J; junction bases unmatched: 11. This CDR3 is built from 18 residues. The V gene's germline CDR1 is MNHEY and CDR2 SVGEGT. The CDR3 spells CASSWTGGDPLSKNIQYF. In DNA, the CDR3 is TGTGCCAGCAGTTGGACAGGGGGGGACCCCTTATCCAAAAACATTCAGTACTTC.

This clonotype was seen repeatedly, ten times or more. This chain uses TRBV5-1 with TRBJ2-3; the D gene is possibly TRBD1 (6 bases). V was trimmed by 5 bases and J by 0 bases, leaving 19 bases between them. The CDR3 extends over 17 amino acids. Germline V gene lookup returns CDR1 SGHRS and CDR2 YFSETQ. The CDR3 spells CASRRTPGQGSTDTQYF. CDR3 bases: TGCGCCAGCAGGCGGACCCCTGGGCAGGGGAGCACAGATACGCAGTATTTT.

The chain carries TRBV12-3 or TRBV12-4 and TRBJ2-7; D ambiguous. V shed 7 bases and J shed 0 bases, with 7 bases lying between them. CDR3 length: 12 residues. This CDR3 is CASNLNSYEQYF. The CDR3 bases are TGTGCCAGCAACTTGAACTCCTACGAGCAGTACTTC.

In this sample, this clonotype turned up many times. This chain uses TRBV5-1 with TRBJ2-3; D gene ambiguous. The ends were cut back, 4 bases at V and 4 bases at J, with 16 bases in the middle. There are 15 residues in the CDR3. Per germline, CDR1 SGHRS and CDR2 YFSETQ. CDR3 in DNA: TGCGCCAGCAGCCTTACGCCTTGGTGGCCAGATACGCAGTATTTT. Protein sequence: CASSLTPWWPDTQYF.

The chain is built from TRBV28 and TRBJ1-2, with 7 positions matching TRBD1. V gave up 7 bases and J gave up 3 bases; unmatched junction bases: 11. Germline loops: CDR1 MDHEN, CDR2 SYDVKM. This CDR3 is built from 15 residues. The CDR3, as DNA: TGTGCCAGCACCATAGGGAGGGGGCTGGACTATGGCTACACCTTC. Its protein product is CASTIGRGLDYGYTF.

At least ten counts were recorded for this clonotype. The chain uses TRBV7-3 and TRBJ2-2; 9 bases align to TRBD2. CDR1 is SGHTA, CDR2 FQGTGA, per germline. The CDR3 sequence is 16 residues long. The J segment lost 0 bases and the V segment lost 4 bases, leaving 3 bases of the junction unmatched. The CDR3 coding sequence is TGTGCCAGCAGCTACCTAGCGGGACCGAACACCGGGGAGCTGTTTTTT. The encoded protein is CASSYLAGPNTGELFF.

The CDR3 nucleotides read TGTGCCAGCAGTTCCGGGACAGAGCTTTATCAGCCCCAGCATTTT. It yields the protein CASSSGTELYQPQHF. The J gene is TRBJ1-5, the V gene TRBV12-3 or TRBV12-4; 7 nucleotides line up with TRBD1. The V segment lost 4 bases and the J segment 5 bases; nucleotides outside the gene matches: 8. There are 15 residues in the CDR3.

The chain uses TRBV3-1 and TRBJ1-2, with 8 bases identical to TRBD1. The CDR3 loop spans 14 amino acids. CDR1 is LGHDT and CDR2 is YNNKEL in the germline V gene (reference sequence). J lost 4 bases, V lost 6 bases, and 7 bases had no gene match. This CDR3 is CASRMQGAGYGYTF. CDR3 DNA: TGTGCCAGCAGAATGCAGGGGGCCGGCTATGGCTACACCTTC.

This chain joins TRBV7-2 and TRBJ1-4; D not resolved. Germline assignment: CDR1 SGHTA and CDR2 FQGNSA. V was cut by 2 bases and J by 8 bases, with 15 bases left in between. The CDR3 has 15 amino acids. The CDR3 nucleotides are TGTGCCAGCAGCTTAATGGGAACCTCCGGGGAAAAACTGTTTTTT. It is translated as CASSLMGTSGEKLFF.

This clonotype was counted many times. The J gene is TRBJ1-5, the V gene TRBV6-1; TRBD1 might be the D (5 bases). The CDR3 sequence is 15 residues long. The V and J ends lost 7 bases and 1 base respectively, with 14 bases between them. Looked up from germline, CDR1 is MNHNS and CDR2 is SASEGT. This CDR3 is CASKDGGESNQPQHF. Written as DNA, the CDR3 is TGTGCCAGCAAAGACGGGGGAGAGAGCAATCAGCCCCAGCATTTT.

This clonotype was detected a few times. The chain recombines TRBV11-2 with TRBJ1-6; D is ambiguous. This CDR3 contains 13 residues. Germline V lookup: CDR1 SGHAT, CDR2 FQNNGV. The V end was cut by 0 bases, the J end by 9 bases, with 6 bases between. In nucleotides, the CDR3 is TGTGCCAGCAGCTTAGAACTTTTTTCACCCCTCCACTTT. Translation: CASSLELFSPLHF.

A few counts support this clonotype. The chain combines TRBV11-2 with TRBJ1-5, with D unclear. The CDR3 runs 12 residues. Germline V gene data show CDR1 as SGHAT and CDR2 as FQNNGV. V lost 4 bases to trimming and J lost 9 bases, with 10 bases between them. The CDR3, as DNA: TGTGCCAGCAGCTCCGCCGAAGGGCCCCAGCATTTT. Translation: CASSSAEGPQHF. The full variable domain, its missing parts supplied by reference TRBV11-2 and TRBJ1-5, is EAGVAQSPRYKIIEKRQSVAFWCNPISGHATLYWYQQILGQGPKLLIQFQNNGVVDDSQLPKDRFSAERLKGVDSTLKIQPAKLEDSAVYLCASSSAEGPQHFGDGTRLSIL.

This clonotype showed up just a few times. The chain recombines TRBV7-2 with TRBJ1-2; D is unresolved. Germline values: CDR1 SGHTA, CDR2 FQGNSA. The V and J ends lost 5 bases and 4 bases respectively, with 8 bases between them. The CDR3 runs to 12 residues. The chain's CDR3 is CASSPASYGYTF. CDR3 DNA sequence: TGTGCCAGCAGCCCGGCCTCCTATGGCTACACCTTC.

This clonotype was counted a few times. The chain employs TRBV29-1 and TRBJ1-2; unclear D gene. Germline-derived CDR1 and CDR2 are SQVTM and ANQGSEA. V shed 2 bases and J shed 4 bases, with 14 bases lying between them. This CDR3 is built from 14 residues. CDR3 nucleotides: TGCAGCGTTGAAATTTCCGGCTCCTCCTATGGCTACACCTTC. It codes for CSVEISGSSYGYTF.

The chain couples TRBV5-6 to TRBJ2-3; D remains ambiguous. Germline V gene sequence: CDR1 SGHDT, CDR2 YYEEEE. The CDR3 is 14 residues long. Between the trimmed V and J ends, which lost 1 base and 6 bases, there was a span of 12 bases. The CDR3 DNA reads as TGTGCCAGCAGCTTGCTGGAGATCGAGGATACGCAGTATTTT. Protein: CASSLLEIEDTQYF.

The rearrangement uses TRBV6-2 or TRBV6-3 and TRBJ2-3; D is possibly TRBD2 (5 bases). The germline CDR1 and CDR2 sequences are MNHEY and SVGEGT. V shed 3 bases and J shed 4 bases, with 14 bases lying between them. The CDR3 runs 15 residues. The CDR3 is CASSYMAPGSDTQYF. CDR3 in DNA: TGTGCCAGCAGTTATATGGCGCCGGGATCAGATACGCAGTATTTT.

This clonotype was counted only a few times. V usage is TRBV5-1 and J usage is TRBJ2-7; D gene uncertain. The CDR3 runs 13 residues. The V end was cut by 4 bases, the J end by 3 bases, with 11 bases between. Per the germline V gene, CDR1 is SGHRS and CDR2 is YFSETQ. The CDR3 nucleotides are TGCGCCAGCAGCGAGGACGGCTACTACGAGCAGTACTTC. Its translation is CASSEDGYYEQYF.

V gene TRBV6-1 combines with J gene TRBJ2-1, with TRBD2 identical over 9 bases. CDR3 length: 16 residues. Germline V CDR1 and CDR2: MNHNS, SASEGT. After removal of 6 bases from V and 8 bases from J, the junction contained 14 bases not matched to a gene. DNA of the CDR3: TGTGCCAGCAGACATGATAGCGGGGGCCTTGGAGATGAGCAGTTCTTC. It translates to CASRHDSGGLGDEQFF.